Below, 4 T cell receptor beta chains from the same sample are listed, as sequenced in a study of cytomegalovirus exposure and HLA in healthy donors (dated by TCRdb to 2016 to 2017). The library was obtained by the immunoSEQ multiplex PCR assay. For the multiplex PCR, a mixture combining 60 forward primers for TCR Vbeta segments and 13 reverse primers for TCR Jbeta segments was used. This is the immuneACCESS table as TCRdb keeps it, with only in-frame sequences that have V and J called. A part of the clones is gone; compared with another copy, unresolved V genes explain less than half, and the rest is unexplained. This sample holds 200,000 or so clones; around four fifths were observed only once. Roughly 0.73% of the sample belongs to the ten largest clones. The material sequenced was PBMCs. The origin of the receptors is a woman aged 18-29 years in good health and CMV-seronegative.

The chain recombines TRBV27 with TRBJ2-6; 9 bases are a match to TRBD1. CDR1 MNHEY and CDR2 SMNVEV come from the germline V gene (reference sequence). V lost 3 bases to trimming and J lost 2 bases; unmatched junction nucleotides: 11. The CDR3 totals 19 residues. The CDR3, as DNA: TGTGCCAGCAGTTTTTTCTCTGGACAGGGGCGAACTGGGGCCAACGTCCTGACTTTC. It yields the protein CASSFFSGQGRTGANVLTF.

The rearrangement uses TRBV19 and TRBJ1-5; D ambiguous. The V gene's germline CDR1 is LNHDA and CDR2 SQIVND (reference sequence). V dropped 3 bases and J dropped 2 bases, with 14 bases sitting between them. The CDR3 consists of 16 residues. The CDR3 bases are TGTGCCAGTAGTATTGGTCCGGGTCGAGGCAATCAGCCCCAGCATTTT. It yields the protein CASSIGPGRGNQPQHF.

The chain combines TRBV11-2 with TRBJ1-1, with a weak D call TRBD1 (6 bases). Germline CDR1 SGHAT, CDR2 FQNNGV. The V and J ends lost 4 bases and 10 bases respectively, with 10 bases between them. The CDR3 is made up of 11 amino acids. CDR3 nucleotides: TGTGCCAGCAGCTCACAGGGAGCAGCTTTCTTT. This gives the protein CASSSQGAAFF. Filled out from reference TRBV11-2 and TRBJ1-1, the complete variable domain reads EAGVAQSPRYKIIEKRQSVAFWCNPISGHATLYWYQQILGQGPKLLIQFQNNGVVDDSQLPKDRFSAERLKGVDSTLKIQPAKLEDSAVYLCASSSQGAAFFGQGTRLTVV.

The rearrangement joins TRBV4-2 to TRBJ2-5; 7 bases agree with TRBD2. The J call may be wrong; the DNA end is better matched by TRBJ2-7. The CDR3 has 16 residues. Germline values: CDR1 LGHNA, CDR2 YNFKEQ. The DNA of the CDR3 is TGTGCCAGCAGCCAAAACGGCCAGCGGGGAAACTACGAGCAGTACTTC. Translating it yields CASSQNGQRGNYEQYF.